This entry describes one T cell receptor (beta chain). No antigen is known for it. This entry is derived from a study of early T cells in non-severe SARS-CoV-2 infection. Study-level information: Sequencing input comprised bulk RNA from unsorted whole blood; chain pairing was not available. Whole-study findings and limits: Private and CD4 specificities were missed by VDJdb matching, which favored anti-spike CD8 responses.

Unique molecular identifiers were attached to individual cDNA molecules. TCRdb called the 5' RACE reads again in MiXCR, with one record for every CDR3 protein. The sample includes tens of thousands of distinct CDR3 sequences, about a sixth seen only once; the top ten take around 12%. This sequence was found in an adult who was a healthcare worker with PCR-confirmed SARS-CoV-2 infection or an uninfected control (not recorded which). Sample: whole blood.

The CDR3 here is CSVRGATGGTVEQFF. DNA of the CDR3: TGCAGCGTGAGGGGAGCGACGGGAGGAACCGTCGAGCAGTTCTTC. The genes are TRBV29-1 and TRBJ2-1, with 7 bases lining up with TRBD2. Germline V CDR1 and CDR2: SQVTM, ANQGSEA. With V trimmed by 6 bases and J by 10 bases, 18 bases remained unmatched. The CDR3 sequence is 15 residues long.